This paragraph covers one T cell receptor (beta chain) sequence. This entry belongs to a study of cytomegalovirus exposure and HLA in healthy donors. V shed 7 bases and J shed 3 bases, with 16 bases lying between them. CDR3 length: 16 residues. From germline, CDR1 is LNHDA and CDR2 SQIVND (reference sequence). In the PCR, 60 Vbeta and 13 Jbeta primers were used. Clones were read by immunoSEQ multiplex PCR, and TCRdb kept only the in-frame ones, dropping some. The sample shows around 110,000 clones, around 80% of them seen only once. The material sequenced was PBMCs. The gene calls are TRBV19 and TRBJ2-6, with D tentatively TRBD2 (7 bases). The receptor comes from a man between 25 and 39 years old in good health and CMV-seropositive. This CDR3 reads CASTLGGGRGANVLTF. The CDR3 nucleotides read TGTGCCAGTACCCTAGGGGGGGGGCGTGGGGCCAACGTCCTGACTTTC.